Sequencing of this TCR beta chain was carried out in a study of blood T cell repertoires in COVID-19. Study in general: PBMCs, B-cell-depleted T cells, or T cells were the source of the cDNA or gDNA that made up the material.

The assay was immunoSEQ multiplex PCR, and TCRdb's table has in-frame clones only and misses some. The sample includes 250,000 or so clones, approximately 88% of them seen just once. Self-reported history from a screening survey and questionnaire set each donor's cohort. Exposed enrollees encountered a COVID-19 case at some point within 2 weeks before study entry. Germline V CDR1 and CDR2: MNHEY, SVGEGT. CDR3 length: 15 amino acids. J was trimmed by 5 bases and V by 4 bases; bases with no gene match: 4. Sequenced material: PBMCs or T cells enriched from blood (not recorded which). This clonotype originated in a woman in her thirties or forties who had been exposed to COVID-19. The V gene is TRBV6-2 or TRBV6-3, the J gene TRBJ2-1; 11 nucleotides align to TRBD2. The CDR3 sequence is CASSSLAGVNNEQFF. DNA for the CDR3: TGTGCCAGCAGTTCACTAGCGGGAGTGAACAATGAGCAGTTCTTC.